These T cell receptor beta chains were read from a single sample in a study of blood T cell repertoires in COVID-19. Using immunoSEQ multiplex PCR, the repertoire was profiled, and TCRdb retains in-frame clones only, with some absent. The table includes hundreds of thousands of clones, about nine tenths detected once. Sequencing was carried out using PBMCs or T cells enriched from blood (not recorded which). The receptor source for this set is a man between 35 and 55 years old who had recovered from COVID-19. Each CDR3 is given with its conserved first and last residue. The order of the fields is D gene, clone size, J gene, CDR3 length, V gene, CDR3 protein, CDR3 DNA. The D gene is left open where the match is weak. Clone sizes are given selectively: once, few, many, or a class where the clone is expanded.

d_call: TRBD1; clone_size: .; j_call: TRBJ2-7; cdr3_length: 16; v_call: TRBV30; cdr3_aa: CAWSREAGTGGDEQYF; cdr3_nt: TGTGCCTGGAGTCGAGAGGCCGGGACAGGGGGCGACGAGCAGTACTTC
d_call: TRBD1; clone_size: .; j_call: TRBJ1-2; cdr3_length: 18; v_call: TRBV9; cdr3_aa: CASSNPGQGTRANYGYTF; cdr3_nt: TGTGCCAGCAGCAACCCTGGACAGGGCACCAGAGCTAACTATGGCTACACCTTC
d_call: TRBD1; clone_size: .; j_call: TRBJ1-1; cdr3_length: 13; v_call: TRBV10-3; cdr3_aa: CAISPGGGTEAFF; cdr3_nt: TGTGCCATCAGCCCAGGGGGCGGGACTGAAGCTTTCTTT
d_call: .; clone_size: .; j_call: TRBJ1-2; cdr3_length: 15; v_call: TRBV29-1; cdr3_aa: CSVEDSQGLGGGYTF; cdr3_nt: TGCAGCGTTGAAGATAGCCAGGGTCTGGGTGGTGGCTACACCTTC
d_call: .; clone_size: .; j_call: TRBJ1-4; cdr3_length: 15; v_call: TRBV6-5; cdr3_aa: CASSKEGGWNEKLFF; cdr3_nt: TGTGCCAGCAGCAAGGAGGGGGGGTGGAATGAAAAACTGTTTTTT
d_call: TRBD2; clone_size: .; j_call: TRBJ2-2; cdr3_length: 19; v_call: TRBV20-1; cdr3_aa: CSASEWALLAGRNTGELFF; cdr3_nt: TGCAGTGCTAGTGAATGGGCTCTACTAGCGGGACGCAACACCGGGGAGCTGTTTTTT
d_call: .; clone_size: few; j_call: TRBJ1-4; cdr3_length: 13; v_call: TRBV19; cdr3_aa: CASRWGENEKLFF; cdr3_nt: TGTGCCAGTAGATGGGGGGAGAATGAAAAACTGTTTTTT
d_call: .; clone_size: .; j_call: TRBJ2-1; cdr3_length: 16; v_call: TRBV9; cdr3_aa: CASSPAGTGVLNEQFF; cdr3_nt: TGTGCCAGCAGCCCGGCCGGGACGGGGGTCTTAAATGAGCAGTTCTTC
d_call: .; clone_size: .; j_call: TRBJ2-3; cdr3_length: 14; v_call: TRBV5-5; cdr3_aa: CASSPGAGVYTQYF; cdr3_nt: TGTGCCAGCAGCCCAGGGGCCGGGGTCTATACGCAGTATTTT
d_call: TRBD2; clone_size: once; j_call: TRBJ2-1; cdr3_length: 18; v_call: TRBV3-1/TRBV3-2; cdr3_aa: CASSQEFSGSSKLNEQFF; cdr3_nt: TGTGCCAGCAGCCAAGAGTTTAGCGGGAGTTCCAAACTGAATGAGCAGTTCTTC
d_call: .; clone_size: few; j_call: TRBJ1-3; cdr3_length: 15; v_call: TRBV9; cdr3_aa: CASGGLSLSGNTIYF; cdr3_nt: TGTGCCAGCGGTGGGCTCAGTCTCTCTGGAAACACCATATATTTT
d_call: TRBD1; clone_size: .; j_call: TRBJ1-2; cdr3_length: 14; v_call: TRBV3-1/TRBV3-2; cdr3_aa: CASSPPTGNFGYTF; cdr3_nt: TGTGCCAGCAGCCCCCCGACAGGGAATTTCGGCTACACCTTC
d_call: .; clone_size: .; j_call: TRBJ2-1; cdr3_length: 13; v_call: TRBV7-9; cdr3_aa: CATQTERGNEQFF; cdr3_nt: TGTGCCACCCAGACCGAACGGGGAAATGAGCAGTTCTTC
d_call: .; clone_size: .; j_call: TRBJ2-6; cdr3_length: 14; v_call: TRBV5-6; cdr3_aa: CASTERPGANVLTF; cdr3_nt: TGTGCCAGCACGGAGCGACCTGGGGCCAACGTCCTGACTTTC
d_call: .; clone_size: once; j_call: TRBJ2-7; cdr3_length: 17; v_call: TRBV10-3; cdr3_aa: CAISEGARVSGTYEQYF; cdr3_nt: TGTGCCATCAGTGAGGGGGCACGGGTTAGCGGTACCTACGAGCAGTACTTC
d_call: TRBD1; clone_size: once; j_call: TRBJ2-7; cdr3_length: 13; v_call: TRBV27; cdr3_aa: CASRRQGKYEQYF; cdr3_nt: TGTGCCAGCCGGAGACAGGGGAAATACGAGCAGTACTTC
d_call: TRBD1; clone_size: .; j_call: TRBJ2-5; cdr3_length: 14; v_call: TRBV11-1; cdr3_aa: CASSHNAGQGTQYF; cdr3_nt: TGTGCCAGCAGTCATAATGCGGGACAGGGGACCCAGTACTTC
d_call: .; clone_size: once; j_call: TRBJ1-5; cdr3_length: 15; v_call: TRBV27; cdr3_aa: CASSLTSQGPQPQHF; cdr3_nt: TGTGCCAGCAGTTTAACGTCACAGGGACCTCAGCCCCAGCATTTT
d_call: .; clone_size: .; j_call: TRBJ2-7; cdr3_length: 15; v_call: TRBV5-1; cdr3_aa: CASSLTGIYAYEQYF; cdr3_nt: TGCGCCAGCAGCTTAACAGGGATCTATGCCTACGAGCAGTACTTC
d_call: .; clone_size: .; j_call: TRBJ1-3; cdr3_length: 18; v_call: TRBV4-2; cdr3_aa: CASSPSTVDGLSGNTIYF; cdr3_nt: TGTGCCAGCAGCCCGTCCACCGTGGACGGACTCTCTGGAAACACCATATATTTT
d_call: .; clone_size: .; j_call: TRBJ2-3; cdr3_length: 14; v_call: TRBV18; cdr3_aa: CASSPGGLTDTQYF; cdr3_nt: TGTGCCAGCTCACCGGGGGGATTGACAGATACGCAGTATTTT
d_call: .; clone_size: .; j_call: TRBJ2-5; cdr3_length: 17; v_call: TRBV23-1; cdr3_aa: CASSPFFRTDHQETQYF; cdr3_nt: TGCGCCAGCAGTCCTTTTTTTCGGACAGATCACCAAGAGACCCAGTACTTC
d_call: TRBD2; clone_size: .; j_call: TRBJ2-3; cdr3_length: 17; v_call: TRBV3-1/TRBV3-2; cdr3_aa: CASSQDILAESTDTQYF; cdr3_nt: TGTGCCAGCAGCCAAGATATACTAGCGGAGTCTACAGATACGCAGTATTTT
d_call: .; clone_size: .; j_call: TRBJ2-7; cdr3_length: 14; v_call: TRBV5-1; cdr3_aa: CASSLGGGDVEQYF; cdr3_nt: TGCGCCAGCAGCTTGGGCGGCGGGGATGTGGAGCAGTACTTC
d_call: .; clone_size: .; j_call: TRBJ1-4; cdr3_length: 14; v_call: TRBV2; cdr3_aa: CARRVAATNEKLFF; cdr3_nt: TGTGCCAGAAGAGTAGCGGCAACTAATGAAAAACTGTTTTTT
d_call: .; clone_size: once; j_call: TRBJ2-7; cdr3_length: 13; v_call: TRBV27; cdr3_aa: CASSWGDSYEQYF; cdr3_nt: TGTGCCAGCAGTTGGGGGGACTCCTACGAGCAGTACTTC
d_call: .; clone_size: .; j_call: TRBJ1-5; cdr3_length: 14; v_call: TRBV27; cdr3_aa: CASSFSRVPQPQHF; cdr3_nt: TGTGCCAGCAGTTTTTCCAGGGTACCTCAGCCCCAGCATTTT
d_call: TRBD1; clone_size: .; j_call: TRBJ2-7; cdr3_length: 13; v_call: TRBV27; cdr3_aa: CASRDRVTYEQYF; cdr3_nt: TGTGCCAGTCGAGACAGGGTGACCTACGAGCAGTACTTC
d_call: TRBD2; clone_size: .; j_call: TRBJ2-1; cdr3_length: 17; v_call: TRBV3-1/TRBV3-2; cdr3_aa: CASSQTGTSGPYNEQFF; cdr3_nt: TGTGCCAGCAGCCAGACCGGGACTAGCGGTCCCTACAATGAGCAGTTCTTC
d_call: TRBD1; clone_size: .; j_call: TRBJ2-3; cdr3_length: 14; v_call: TRBV5-1; cdr3_aa: CASSQDRVGDTQYF; cdr3_nt: TGCGCCAGCAGCCAGGACAGGGTCGGAGATACGCAGTATTTT
d_call: .; clone_size: .; j_call: TRBJ2-2; cdr3_length: 15; v_call: TRBV27; cdr3_aa: CASSTLQGNTGELFF; cdr3_nt: TGTGCCAGCAGTACCCTACAGGGGAACACCGGGGAGCTGTTTTTT
d_call: .; clone_size: .; j_call: TRBJ1-2; cdr3_length: 14; v_call: TRBV19; cdr3_aa: CASSIRGYNYGYTF; cdr3_nt: TGTGCCAGTAGTATAAGGGGATATAACTATGGCTACACCTTC
d_call: TRBD2; clone_size: .; j_call: TRBJ2-1; cdr3_length: 15; v_call: TRBV6-2/TRBV6-3; cdr3_aa: CASSPRLAGGREQFF; cdr3_nt: TGTGCCAGCAGTCCCCGGCTAGCGGGGGGGCGGGAGCAGTTCTTC